This TCR beta chain derives from a study of cytomegalovirus exposure and HLA in healthy donors. Study at large: An analysis done earlier identified about 120 million unique TCR beta sequences from 200 million or so T cells. Study conclusions and caveats: TCR beta chains numbering approximately 150 were designated cytomegalovirus-associated.

This CDR3 region has 13 residues. Vbeta (60) and Jbeta (13) primers were used in the PCR. Clones were sequenced by immunoSEQ multiplex PCR, and TCRdb holds only the in-frame ones, with some missing. The sample has around 50,000 clones, 65% to 80% seen once. On this clone itself: Its specificity is not known.

Sequencing was performed on PBMCs. The clonotype originates from a man in his thirties or forties in good health and CMV-seronegative. The chain uses TRBV12-2 and TRBJ1-4; TRBD1 is the table's D call, not checked against the DNA. TRBV12-2 is given as a pseudogene. The CDR3 nucleotides read TGTGCAAGTCGCTCCGGACAGGATGAAAAACTGTTTTTT. Translating it yields CASRSGQDEKLFF.